Listed below are T cell receptor beta chains from one sample, sequenced in a study of blood T cells in healthy people across ages. TCRdb reprocessed the 5' RACE reads via MiXCR and lists one record per CDR3 protein. This table holds fewer than 1 million distinct CDR3 sequences, around 42% found once. The material sequenced was blood. The source of these receptors is a man in his sixties in good health. The CDR3 runs from the conserved cysteine through the conserved F or W. Each record gives: J gene, D gene, clone size, V gene, CDR3 protein, CDR3 DNA. A D gene is named only where the DNA matches it firmly. Clone sizes are given selectively: once, few, many, or a class where the clone is expanded.

J: TRBJ2-5
D: -
size: few
V: TRBV29-1
CDR3: CSVGGMAGSQETQYF
DNA: TGCAGCGTTGGGGGTATGGCAGGAAGCCAAGAGACCCAGTACTTC

J: TRBJ2-4
D: -
size: few
V: TRBV3-1
CDR3: CASSQAEREQYF
DNA: TGTGCCAGCAGCCAAGCCGAACGTGAGCAGTACTTC

J: TRBJ1-2
D: TRBD1
size: -
V: TRBV7-2
CDR3: CASSYTTGIGYTF
DNA: TGTGCCAGCAGCTATACGACAGGGATTGGCTACACCTTC

J: TRBJ2-1
D: TRBD2
size: few
V: TRBV20-1
CDR3: CSARVASAGGTNEQFF
DNA: TGCAGTGCTAGAGTAGCTTCAGCGGGGGGCACAAATGAGCAGTTCTTC

J: TRBJ2-7
D: -
size: few
V: TRBV30
CDR3: CAWKMARAGSYEQYF
DNA: TGTGCCTGGAAGATGGCCCGGGCAGGCTCCTACGAGCAGTACTTC

J: TRBJ1-1
D: TRBD1
size: -
V: TRBV13
CDR3: CASSLVGTGGLNTEAFF
DNA: TGTGCCAGCAGCTTAGTAGGTACAGGGGGGCTGAACACTGAAGCTTTCTTT

J: TRBJ2-7
D: -
size: few
V: TRBV5-1
CDR3: CASRDGQTYEQYF
DNA: TGCGCCAGCAGGGATGGACAGACCTACGAGCAGTACTTC

J: TRBJ1-2
D: -
size: -
V: TRBV4-1
CDR3: CASSQDEGFSYGYTF
DNA: TGCGCCAGCAGCCAAGACGAGGGATTTAGCTATGGCTACACCTTC

J: TRBJ2-7
D: TRBD1
size: many
V: TRBV13
CDR3: CASSVTGSSYEQYF
DNA: TGTGCCAGCAGCGTGACAGGGAGCTCCTACGAGCAGTACTTC

J: TRBJ1-4
D: -
size: few
V: TRBV12-3/TRBV12-4
CDR3: CASSLEGYLTGEKLFF
DNA: TGTGCCAGCAGTTTAGAAGGGTACCTCACAGGGGAAAAACTGTTTTTT

J: TRBJ2-1
D: TRBD2
size: few
V: TRBV28
CDR3: CASSPPGTRVAEQFF
DNA: TGTGCCAGCAGCCCCCCCGGGACTAGAGTGGCTGAGCAGTTCTTC

J: TRBJ2-5
D: -
size: -
V: TRBV7-2
CDR3: CASSLGDSGETQYF
DNA: TGTGCCAGCAGCTTAGGTGACAGCGGAGAGACCCAGTACTTC

J: TRBJ1-2
D: TRBD1
size: -
V: TRBV29-1
CDR3: CSGTGQGNYGYTF
DNA: TGCAGCGGTACGGGACAGGGGAACTATGGCTACACCTTC

J: TRBJ2-7
D: -
size: -
V: TRBV7-2
CDR3: CASSFGLLASEQYF
DNA: TGTGCCAGCAGCTTTGGGCTACTAGCTTCCGAGCAGTACTTC

J: TRBJ1-2
D: -
size: -
V: TRBV5-1
CDR3: CASSPQGHNPNYGYTF
DNA: TGCGCCAGCAGCCCCCAAGGACACAACCCAAACTATGGCTACACCTTC

J: TRBJ2-7
D: -
size: few
V: TRBV20-1
CDR3: CSVSSPIGRYEQYF
DNA: TGCAGTGTCTCCAGCCCCATTGGGCGGTACGAGCAGTACTTC

J: TRBJ1-5
D: TRBD1
size: few
V: TRBV4-1
CDR3: CASSQEGTGIGPQHF
DNA: TGCGCCAGCAGCCAAGAAGGGACAGGGATAGGGCCCCAGCATTTT

J: TRBJ1-4
D: -
size: -
V: TRBV7-2
CDR3: CASSLLGRAEKLFF
DNA: TGTGCCAGCAGCTTACTGGGGAGGGCTGAAAAACTGTTTTTT

J: TRBJ2-7
D: -
size: -
V: TRBV5-5
CDR3: CASSLDPAYEQYF
DNA: TGTGCCAGCAGTTTGGACCCCGCCTACGAGCAGTACTTC

J: TRBJ1-1
D: -
size: few
V: TRBV3-1
CDR3: CASSQDLPNTEAFF
DNA: TGTGCCAGCAGCCAAGACCTCCCAAACACTGAAGCTTTCTTT

J: TRBJ2-2
D: -
size: -
V: TRBV14
CDR3: CASSQEITVGRGSGELFF
DNA: TGTGCCAGCAGCCAAGAGATAACAGTGGGGAGAGGGTCCGGGGAGCTGTTTTTT

J: TRBJ2-5
D: TRBD2
size: -
V: TRBV12-3/TRBV12-4
CDR3: CASSLGSGIPQETQYF
DNA: TGTGCCAGCAGTTTGGGTAGCGGGATACCCCAAGAGACCCAGTACTTC

J: TRBJ1-1
D: TRBD1
size: -
V: TRBV6-5
CDR3: CASRDRGGLNTEAFF
DNA: TGTGCCAGCCGGGACAGGGGGGGGCTGAACACTGAAGCTTTCTTT

J: TRBJ2-7
D: TRBD2
size: -
V: TRBV6-6
CDR3: CASSKTSGVHEQYF
DNA: TGTGCCAGCAGCAAAACTAGCGGCGTCCACGAGCAGTACTTC

J: TRBJ1-5
D: -
size: few
V: TRBV20-1
CDR3: CSAKGGSNQPQHF
DNA: TGCAGTGCTAAAGGAGGTAGCAATCAGCCCCAGCATTTT

J: TRBJ2-5
D: -
size: -
V: TRBV7-2
CDR3: CASSLGVSLGETQYF
DNA: TGTGCCAGCAGCTTAGGGGTCTCCTTGGGGGAGACCCAGTACTTC

J: TRBJ2-2
D: -
size: -
V: TRBV4-3
CDR3: CASSQDPGANTGELFF
DNA: TGCGCCAGCAGCCAAGACCCGGGGGCGAACACCGGGGAGCTGTTTTTT

J: TRBJ2-5
D: -
size: -
V: TRBV30
CDR3: CAWSVRDSGTQYF
DNA: TGTGCCTGGAGTGTAAGGGACTCCGGGACCCAGTACTTC

J: TRBJ2-1
D: -
size: few
V: TRBV9
CDR3: CASSAWPLSHNEQFF
DNA: TGTGCCAGCAGCGCTTGGCCCCTTAGTCACAATGAGCAGTTCTTC

J: TRBJ2-7
D: TRBD2
size: few
V: TRBV20-1
CDR3: CSARRAGTTYEQYF
DNA: TGCAGTGCTAGACGAGCGGGGACCACCTACGAGCAGTACTTC

J: TRBJ2-3
D: TRBD1
size: few
V: TRBV6-2/TRBV6-3
CDR3: CASSTRWDRDADTQYF
DNA: TGTGCCAGCAGTACTAGATGGGACAGGGATGCCGATACGCAGTATTTT

J: TRBJ2-1
D: -
size: few
V: TRBV4-3
CDR3: CASSQGSGVGSYNEQFF
DNA: TGCGCCAGCAGCCAAGGATCAGGGGTAGGGTCCTACAATGAGCAGTTCTTC

J: TRBJ2-1
D: -
size: -
V: TRBV18
CDR3: CASSPPGRRYNEQFF
DNA: TGTGCCAGCTCACCACCGGGACGGCGGTACAATGAGCAGTTCTTC

J: TRBJ1-1
D: -
size: once
V: TRBV14
CDR3: CASRLGAAAEAFF
DNA: TGTGCCAGCAGATTGGGGGCCGCCGCTGAAGCTTTCTTT

J: TRBJ2-3
D: TRBD2
size: -
V: TRBV7-2
CDR3: CASSLSSGGAPPSTDTQYF
DNA: TGTGCCAGCAGCCTATCTAGCGGGGGGGCCCCCCCCAGCACAGATACGCAGTATTTT

J: TRBJ2-1
D: -
size: few
V: TRBV5-6
CDR3: CASSSRTVLPEQFF
DNA: TGTGCCAGCAGCTCACGGACAGTTCTACCTGAGCAGTTCTTC

J: TRBJ1-5
D: -
size: many
V: TRBV5-5
CDR3: CASSFTDRGTYQPQHF
DNA: TGTGCCAGCAGCTTCACGGACAGAGGGACTTATCAGCCCCAGCATTTT

J: TRBJ2-7
D: -
size: many
V: TRBV29-1
CDR3: CSVVDSSSYEQYF
DNA: TGCAGCGTTGTGGACAGTTCCTCCTACGAGCAGTACTTC

J: TRBJ2-7
D: -
size: -
V: TRBV2
CDR3: CASSLSPPGDRTDEQYF
DNA: TGTGCCAGCAGTCTAAGCCCCCCGGGGGACAGAACCGACGAGCAGTACTTC

J: TRBJ1-6
D: -
size: -
V: TRBV5-1
CDR3: CASSFKSPGPSNSPLHF
DNA: TGCGCCAGCAGCTTTAAAAGTCCAGGACCGTCAAATTCACCCCTCCACTTT

J: TRBJ1-2
D: -
size: -
V: TRBV20-1
CDR3: CSARGGSYGYTF
DNA: TGCAGTGCTAGAGGGGGCAGCTATGGCTACACCTTC

J: TRBJ2-1
D: -
size: -
V: TRBV6-2/TRBV6-3
CDR3: CATWTAIYNEQFF
DNA: TGTGCCACATGGACAGCCATCTACAATGAGCAGTTCTTC

J: TRBJ2-1
D: TRBD1
size: -
V: TRBV5-1
CDR3: CASSLRQGIYNEQFF
DNA: TGCGCCAGCAGCCTAAGACAGGGAATTTACAATGAGCAGTTCTTC

J: TRBJ2-3
D: TRBD2
size: -
V: TRBV12-3/TRBV12-4
CDR3: CASSPRGAGGSDTQYF
DNA: TGTGCCAGCAGTCCCAGGGGGGCGGGGGGGTCAGATACGCAGTATTTT

J: TRBJ1-1
D: -
size: -
V: TRBV11-2
CDR3: CASSLGPQVNTEAFF
DNA: TGTGCCAGCAGCTTAGGGCCACAGGTGAACACTGAAGCTTTCTTT

J: TRBJ2-7
D: -
size: -
V: TRBV20-1
CDR3: CSARDPERGRFWYF
DNA: TGCAGTGCTAGAGACCCCGAGAGGGGAAGGTTCTGGTACTTC

J: TRBJ2-3
D: TRBD2
size: few
V: TRBV27
CDR3: CASSSPSGSTDTQYF
DNA: TGTGCCAGCAGTTCGCCTAGCGGGAGCACAGATACGCAGTATTTT

J: TRBJ2-7
D: -
size: few
V: TRBV6-1
CDR3: CASSEVTGTYEQYF
DNA: TGTGCCAGCAGTGAAGTGACAGGTACCTACGAGCAGTACTTC

J: TRBJ2-1
D: -
size: -
V: TRBV4-1
CDR3: CASSQGSEYNEQFF
DNA: TGCGCCAGCAGCCAGGGTTCCGAATACAATGAGCAGTTCTTC

J: TRBJ2-1
D: -
size: -
V: TRBV20-1
CDR3: CCFCCLGPNEQFF
DNA: TGCTGCTTCTGCTGCTTGGGACCTAATGAGCAGTTCTTC